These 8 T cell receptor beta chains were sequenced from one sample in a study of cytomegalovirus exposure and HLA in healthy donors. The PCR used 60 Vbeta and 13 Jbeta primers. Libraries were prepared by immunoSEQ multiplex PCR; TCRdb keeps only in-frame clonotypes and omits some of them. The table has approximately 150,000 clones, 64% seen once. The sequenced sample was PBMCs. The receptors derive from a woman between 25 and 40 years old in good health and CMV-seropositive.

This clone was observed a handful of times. The CDR3 coding sequence is TGTGCCAGCAGCTTGTTATTCGGGGTGGACACTGAAGCTTTCTTT. Translation gives CASSLLFGVDTEAFF. The rearrangement uses TRBV7-2 and TRBJ1-1; no reliable D call. This CDR3 has 15 amino acids. From germline, CDR1 is SGHTA and CDR2 FQGNSA. With 3 bases removed from V and 3 bases from J, the gap between germline ends came to 14 bases. The whole variable domain, remainder taken from reference TRBV7-2 and TRBJ1-1, is GAGVSQSPSNKVTEKGKDVELRCDPISGHTALYWYRQSLGQGLEFLIYFQGNSAPDKSGLPSDRFSAERTGGSVSTLTIQRTQQEDSAVYLCASSLLFGVDTEAFFGQGTRLTVV.

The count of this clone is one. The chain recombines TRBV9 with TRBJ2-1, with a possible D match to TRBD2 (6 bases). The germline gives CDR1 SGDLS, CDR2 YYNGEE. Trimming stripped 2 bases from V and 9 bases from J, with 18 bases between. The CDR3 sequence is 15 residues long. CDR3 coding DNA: TGTGCCAGCAGCGTCGACGGGACTCGGGAGCGTGAGCAGTTCTTC. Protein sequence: CASSVDGTREREQFF.

The chain's CDR3 is CASSSPSGGSTDTQYF. In DNA, the CDR3 is TGTGCCAGCAGCTCACCAAGCGGGGGTAGCACAGATACGCAGTATTTT. The chain recombines TRBV5-4 with TRBJ2-3; 8 positions match TRBD2. The trim removed 3 bases at V and 0 bases at J, leaving 6 bases unmatched. Germline V gene data show CDR1 as SGHNT and CDR2 as YYREEE (reference sequence). This CDR3 contains 16 residues. Looking up the rest from reference TRBV5-4 and TRBJ2-3 gives the full variable domain: ETGVTQSPTHLIKTRGQQVTLRCSSQSGHNTVSWYQQALGQGPQFIFQYYREEENGRGNFPPRFSGLQFPNYSSELNVNALELDDSALYLCASSSPSGGSTDTQYFGPGTRLTVL.

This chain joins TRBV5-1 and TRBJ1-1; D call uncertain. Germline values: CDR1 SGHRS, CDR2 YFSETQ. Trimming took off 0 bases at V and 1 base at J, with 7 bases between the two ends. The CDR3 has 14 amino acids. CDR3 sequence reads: CASSLAGRNTEAFF. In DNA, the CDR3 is TGCGCCAGCAGCTTGGCCGGTAGGAACACTGAAGCTTTCTTT.

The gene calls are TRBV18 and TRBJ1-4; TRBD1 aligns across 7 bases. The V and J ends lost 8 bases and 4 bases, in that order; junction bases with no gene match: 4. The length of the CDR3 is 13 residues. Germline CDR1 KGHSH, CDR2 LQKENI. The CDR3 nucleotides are TGTGCCAGCACCCGGGACAGTAATGAAAAACTGTTTTTT. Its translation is CASTRDSNEKLFF.

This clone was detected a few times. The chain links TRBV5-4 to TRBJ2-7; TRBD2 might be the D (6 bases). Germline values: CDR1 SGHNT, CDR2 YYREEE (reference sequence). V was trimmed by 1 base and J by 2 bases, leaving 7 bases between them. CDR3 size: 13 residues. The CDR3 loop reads CASSLWGAYEQYF. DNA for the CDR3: TGTGCCAGCAGCTTGTGGGGGGCCTACGAGCAGTACTTC.

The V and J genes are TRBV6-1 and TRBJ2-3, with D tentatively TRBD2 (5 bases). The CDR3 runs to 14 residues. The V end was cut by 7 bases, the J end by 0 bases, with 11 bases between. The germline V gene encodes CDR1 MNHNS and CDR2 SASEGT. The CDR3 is CASTLAGSTDTQYF. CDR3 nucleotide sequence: TGTGCCAGCACTCTGGCGGGCAGCACAGATACGCAGTATTTT.

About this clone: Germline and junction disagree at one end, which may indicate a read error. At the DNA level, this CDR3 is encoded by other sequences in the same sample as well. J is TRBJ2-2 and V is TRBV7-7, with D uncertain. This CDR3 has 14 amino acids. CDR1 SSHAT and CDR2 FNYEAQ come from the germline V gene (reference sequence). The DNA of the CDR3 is TGTGCTAGCAGCTTCTCGCGGAACACCGGGGAGCTGTTTTTT. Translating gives CASSFSRNTGELFF.